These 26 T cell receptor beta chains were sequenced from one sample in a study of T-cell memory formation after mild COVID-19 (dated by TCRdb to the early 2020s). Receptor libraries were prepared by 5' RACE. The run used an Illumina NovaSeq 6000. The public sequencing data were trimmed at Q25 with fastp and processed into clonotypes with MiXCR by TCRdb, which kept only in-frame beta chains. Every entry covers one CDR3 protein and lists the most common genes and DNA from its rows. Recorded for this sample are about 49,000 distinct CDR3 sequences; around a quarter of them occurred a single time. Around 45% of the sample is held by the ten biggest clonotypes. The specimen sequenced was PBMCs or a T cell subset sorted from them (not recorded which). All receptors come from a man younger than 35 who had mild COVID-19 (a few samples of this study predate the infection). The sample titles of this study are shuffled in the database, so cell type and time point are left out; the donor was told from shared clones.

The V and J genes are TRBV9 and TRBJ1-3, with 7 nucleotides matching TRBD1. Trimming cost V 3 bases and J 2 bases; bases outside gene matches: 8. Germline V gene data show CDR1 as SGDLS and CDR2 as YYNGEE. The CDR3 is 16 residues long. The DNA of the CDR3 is TGTGCCAGCAGCGCCCACAGGGGACTAACTGGAAACACCATATATTTT. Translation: CASSAHRGLTGNTIYF.

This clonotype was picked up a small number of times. CDR3 DNA: TGTGCCAGCAGCTTGGGGAACGGTGAAGCTTTCTTT. As protein: CASSLGNGEAFF. The V gene is TRBV7-9, the J gene TRBJ1-1; no definite D call. Germline-derived CDR1 and CDR2 are SEHNR and FQNEAQ (reference sequence). V gave up 3 bases and J gave up 7 bases, with 9 bases separating them. This CDR3 has 12 residues.

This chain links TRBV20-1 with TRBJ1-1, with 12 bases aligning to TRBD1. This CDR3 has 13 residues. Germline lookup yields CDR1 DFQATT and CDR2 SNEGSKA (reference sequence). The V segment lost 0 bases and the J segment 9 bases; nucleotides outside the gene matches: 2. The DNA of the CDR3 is TGCAGTGCTAGAGATGGGGACAGGGGGCAAGCTTTCTTT. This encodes CSARDGDRGQAFF.

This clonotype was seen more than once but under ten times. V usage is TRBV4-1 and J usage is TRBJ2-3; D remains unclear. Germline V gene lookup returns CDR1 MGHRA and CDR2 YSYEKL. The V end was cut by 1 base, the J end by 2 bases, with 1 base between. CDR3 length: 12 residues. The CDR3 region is CASSQATDTQYF. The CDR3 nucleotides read TGCGCCAGCAGCCAAGCCACAGATACGCAGTATTTT.

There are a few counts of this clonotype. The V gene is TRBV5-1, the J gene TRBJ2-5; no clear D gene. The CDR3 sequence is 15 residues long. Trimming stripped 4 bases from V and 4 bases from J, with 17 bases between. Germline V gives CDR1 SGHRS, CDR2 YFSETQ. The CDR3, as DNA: TGCGCCAGCAGCGAGAACCCAGGACGACCAGAGACCCAGTACTTC. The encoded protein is CASSENPGRPETQYF.

CDR3 in amino acids: CASSIARFSYEQYV. CDR3 coding DNA: TGTGCCAGCAGCATCGCCAGGTTCTCCTACGAGCAGTACGTC. The chain carries TRBV7-8 and TRBJ2-7, with D hard to call. V was clipped by 5 bases and J by 0 bases, with 11 bases between them. The CDR3 is 14 residues long. The germline gives CDR1 SGHVS, CDR2 FQNEAQ.

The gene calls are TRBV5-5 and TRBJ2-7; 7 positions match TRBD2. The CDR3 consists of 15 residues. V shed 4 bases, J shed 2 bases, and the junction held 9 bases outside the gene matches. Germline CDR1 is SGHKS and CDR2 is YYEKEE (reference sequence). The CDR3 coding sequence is TGTGCCAGCAGCCGGGGGGTGGGTAGAACCTACGAGCAGTACTTC. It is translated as CASSRGVGRTYEQYF.

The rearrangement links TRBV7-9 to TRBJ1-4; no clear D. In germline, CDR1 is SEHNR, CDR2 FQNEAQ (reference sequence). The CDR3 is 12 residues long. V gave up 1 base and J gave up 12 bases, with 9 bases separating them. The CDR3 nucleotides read TGTGCCAGCAGCTTAGAAGGACTTGAACTGTTTTTT. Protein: CASSLEGLELFF.

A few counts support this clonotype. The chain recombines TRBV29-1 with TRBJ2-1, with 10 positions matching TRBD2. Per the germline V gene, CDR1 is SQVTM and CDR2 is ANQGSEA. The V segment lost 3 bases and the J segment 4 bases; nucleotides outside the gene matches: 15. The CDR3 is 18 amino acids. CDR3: CSVDGGLARGHLYNEQFF. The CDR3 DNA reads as TGCAGCGTTGATGGGGGACTAGCGCGGGGTCATCTGTACAATGAGCAGTTCTTC.

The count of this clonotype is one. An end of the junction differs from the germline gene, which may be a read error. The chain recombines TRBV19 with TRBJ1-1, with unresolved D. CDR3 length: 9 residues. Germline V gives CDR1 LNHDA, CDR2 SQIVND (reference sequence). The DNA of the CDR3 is TGTGCCAGTAGTAATCAGGACTCCTTT. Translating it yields CASSNQDSF. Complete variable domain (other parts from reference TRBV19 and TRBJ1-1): DGGITQSPKYLFRKEGQNVTLSCEQNLNHDAMYWYRQDPGQGLRLIYYSQIVNDFQKGDIAEGYSVSREKKESFPLTVTSAQKNPTAFYLCASSNQDSFGQGTRLTVV.

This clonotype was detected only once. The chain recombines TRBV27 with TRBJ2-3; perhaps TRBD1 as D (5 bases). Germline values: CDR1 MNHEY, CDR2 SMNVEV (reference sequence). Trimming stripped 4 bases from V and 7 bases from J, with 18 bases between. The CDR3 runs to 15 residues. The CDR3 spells CASSSKGQGFHTQYF. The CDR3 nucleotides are TGTGCCAGCAGTTCAAAGGGGCAGGGTTTTCATACGCAGTATTTT.

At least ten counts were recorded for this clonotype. The CDR3 spells CSAVENEQFF. The CDR3 DNA is TGCAGCGCCGTCGAAAATGAGCAGTTCTTC. The chain combines TRBV29-1 with TRBJ2-1; D not resolved. The germline gives CDR1 SQVTM, CDR2 ANQGSEA. This CDR3 contains 10 residues. The ends were cut back, 7 bases at V and 7 bases at J, with 8 bases in the middle.

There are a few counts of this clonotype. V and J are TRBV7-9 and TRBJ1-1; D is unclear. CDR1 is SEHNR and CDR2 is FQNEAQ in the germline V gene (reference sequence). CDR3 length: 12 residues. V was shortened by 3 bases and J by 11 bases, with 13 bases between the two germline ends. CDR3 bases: TGTGCCAGCAGCTTGACGGGCCTATGGGCTTTCTTT. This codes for CASSLTGLWAFF.

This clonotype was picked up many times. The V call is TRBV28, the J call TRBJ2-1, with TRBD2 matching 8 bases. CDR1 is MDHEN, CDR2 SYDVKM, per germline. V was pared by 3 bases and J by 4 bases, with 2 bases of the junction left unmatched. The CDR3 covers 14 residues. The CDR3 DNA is TGTGCCAGCAGTTTCGGGGGGGTGTACAATGAGCAGTTCTTC. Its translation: CASSFGGVYNEQFF.

The CDR3 spells CASSFGTGSYEQYV. DNA of the CDR3: TGTGCCAGCAGCTTCGGGACAGGGTCGTACGAGCAGTACGTC. The rearrangement uses TRBV11-2 and TRBJ2-7; 9 nucleotides agree with TRBD1. With 3 bases clipped from V and 4 bases from J, the junction kept 4 bases outside the gene matches. The germline CDR1 and CDR2 sequences are SGHAT and FQNNGV. The CDR3 totals 14 residues.

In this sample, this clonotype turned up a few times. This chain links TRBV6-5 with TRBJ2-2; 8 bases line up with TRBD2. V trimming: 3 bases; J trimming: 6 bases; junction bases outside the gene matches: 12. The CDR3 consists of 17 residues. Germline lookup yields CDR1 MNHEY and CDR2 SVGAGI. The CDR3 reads CASSYSLAGSDPGELFF. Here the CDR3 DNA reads TGTGCCAGCAGTTATTCCTTAGCGGGGTCGGATCCCGGGGAGCTGTTTTTT.

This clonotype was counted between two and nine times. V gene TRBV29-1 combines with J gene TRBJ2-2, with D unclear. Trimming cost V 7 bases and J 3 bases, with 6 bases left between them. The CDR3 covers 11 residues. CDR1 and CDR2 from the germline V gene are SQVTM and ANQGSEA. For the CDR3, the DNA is TGCAGCGCGTCACACACCGGGGAGCTGTTTTTT. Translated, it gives CSASHTGELFF.

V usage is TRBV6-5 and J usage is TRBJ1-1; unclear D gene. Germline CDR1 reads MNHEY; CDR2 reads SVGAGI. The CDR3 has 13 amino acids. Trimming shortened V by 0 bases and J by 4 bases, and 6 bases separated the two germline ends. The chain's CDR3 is CASSYSSSTEAFF. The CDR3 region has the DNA TGTGCCAGCAGTTACTCGAGCAGCACTGAAGCTTTCTTT.

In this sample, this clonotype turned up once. The CDR3 reads CASSQESVLAGGGELFF. The CDR3, as DNA: TGTGCCAGCAGCCAAGAGTCCGTACTAGCCGGAGGGGGGGAGCTGTTTTTT. The V and J genes are TRBV3-1 and TRBJ2-2, with a weak D call TRBD2 (6 bases). Trimming removed 0 bases at V and 8 bases at J, with 19 bases between. Germline-derived CDR1 and CDR2 are LGHDT and YNNKEL (reference sequence). The CDR3 covers 17 residues.

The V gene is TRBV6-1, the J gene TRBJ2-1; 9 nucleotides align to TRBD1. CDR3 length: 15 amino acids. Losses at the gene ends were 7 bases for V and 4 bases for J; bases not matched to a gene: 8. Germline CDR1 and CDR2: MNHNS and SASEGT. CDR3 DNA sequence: TGTGCCAGCAAGAGGGGGGACAGGGCTTACAATGAGCAGTTCTTC. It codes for CASKRGDRAYNEQFF.

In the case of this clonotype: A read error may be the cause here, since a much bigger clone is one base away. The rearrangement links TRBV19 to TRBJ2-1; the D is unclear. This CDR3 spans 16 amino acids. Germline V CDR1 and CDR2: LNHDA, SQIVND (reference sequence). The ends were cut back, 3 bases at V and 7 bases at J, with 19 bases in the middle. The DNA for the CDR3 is TGTGCCAGTAGTATGGTATGGGATCCCAATACGAATGAGCAGTTCTTC. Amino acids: CASSMVWDPNTNEQFF.

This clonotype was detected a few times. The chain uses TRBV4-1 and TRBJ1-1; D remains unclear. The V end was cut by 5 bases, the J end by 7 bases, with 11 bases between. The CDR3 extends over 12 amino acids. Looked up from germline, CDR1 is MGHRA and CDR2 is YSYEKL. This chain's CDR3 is CASSGVAGEAFF. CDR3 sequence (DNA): TGCGCCAGCAGCGGAGTAGCAGGTGAAGCTTTCTTT.

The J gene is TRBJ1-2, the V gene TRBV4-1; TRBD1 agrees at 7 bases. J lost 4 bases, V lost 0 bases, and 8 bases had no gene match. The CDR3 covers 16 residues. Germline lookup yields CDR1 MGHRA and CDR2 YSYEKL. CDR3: CASSQDLATGSYGYTF. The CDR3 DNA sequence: TGCGCCAGCAGCCAAGATTTGGCGACAGGGTCCTATGGCTACACCTTC.

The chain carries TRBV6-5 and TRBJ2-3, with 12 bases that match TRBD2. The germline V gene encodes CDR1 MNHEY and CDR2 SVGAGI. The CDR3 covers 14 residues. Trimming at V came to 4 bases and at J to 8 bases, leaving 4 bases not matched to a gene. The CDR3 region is CASSSGLAGLTQYF. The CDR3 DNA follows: TGTGCCAGCAGTTCTGGACTAGCGGGGCTTACGCAGTATTTT.

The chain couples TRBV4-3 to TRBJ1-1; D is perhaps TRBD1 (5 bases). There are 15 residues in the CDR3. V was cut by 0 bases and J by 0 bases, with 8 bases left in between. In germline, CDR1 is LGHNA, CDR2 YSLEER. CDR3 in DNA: TGCGCCAGCAGCCAAGATTGGGGGTTGAACACTGAAGCTTTCTTT. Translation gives CASSQDWGLNTEAFF.

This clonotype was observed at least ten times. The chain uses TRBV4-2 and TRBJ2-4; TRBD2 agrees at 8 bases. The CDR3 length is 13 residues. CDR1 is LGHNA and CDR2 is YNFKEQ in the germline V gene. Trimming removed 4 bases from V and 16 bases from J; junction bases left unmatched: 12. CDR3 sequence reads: CASSPGTSGIIYF. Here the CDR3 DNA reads TGTGCCAGCAGCCCGGGGACTAGTGGAATAATATACTTC.